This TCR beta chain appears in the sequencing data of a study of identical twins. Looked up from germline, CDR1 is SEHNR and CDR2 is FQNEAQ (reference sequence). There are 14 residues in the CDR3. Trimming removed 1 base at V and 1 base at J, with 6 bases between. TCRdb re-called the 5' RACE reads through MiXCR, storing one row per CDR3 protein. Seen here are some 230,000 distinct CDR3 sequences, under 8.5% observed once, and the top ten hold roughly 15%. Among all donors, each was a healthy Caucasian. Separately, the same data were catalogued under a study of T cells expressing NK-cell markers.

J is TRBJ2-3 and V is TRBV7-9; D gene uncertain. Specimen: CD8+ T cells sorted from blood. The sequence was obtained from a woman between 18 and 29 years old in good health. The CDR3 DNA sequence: TGTGCCAGCAGCTTAGTGACTGGCACAGATACGCAGTATTTT. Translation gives CASSLVTGTDTQYF.